A selection of T cell receptor beta chains follows, all from one sample in a study of blood T cells in healthy people across ages. TCRdb re-called the 5' RACE reads with MiXCR, one entry per CDR3 protein. The sample holds around 1.5 million distinct CDR3 sequences, around 55% seen once. The sample consisted of blood. These receptors were collected from a man between 18 and 35 years old in good health. Each CDR3 is given without its conserved first and last residue. Fields, in order: V gene, J gene, CDR3 protein.

TRBV13	TRBJ2-2	ASSFTGTSPGELF
TRBV7-9	TRBJ1-2	ASSADREPNYGYT
TRBV4-1	TRBJ1-2	ASSQDLRSYGYT
TRBV12-3/TRBV12-4	TRBJ2-3	ASSLGTSKNIHTQY
TRBV2	TRBJ2-5	ASRMGPLEETQY
TRBV6-5	TRBJ1-4	ASRRRQGGKLF
TRBV30	TRBJ2-1	AWTPERHNEQF
TRBV6-1	-	ASRKQGADEQY
TRBV6-1	TRBJ1-4	ASMGDLVASNEKLF
TRBV5-1	TRBJ2-7	ASSYRTGYEQY
TRBV2	TRBJ2-7	ASSDPARLATSYEQY
TRBV29-1	TRBJ2-7	SVNEWNSYEQY
TRBV10-3	-	AISPSGGKETQY
TRBV28	TRBJ2-3	ASGAPGLAGGPDTQY
TRBV10-3	TRBJ2-7	AISERTGNNYEQY
TRBV10-3	TRBJ2-7	AISSDWYEQY
TRBV20-1	TRBJ2-7	SAAKGAEHSYEQY
TRBV6-6	TRBJ1-4	ASSYSNEATNEKLF
TRBV29-1	TRBJ2-7	SATGTQAYEQY
TRBV4-3	TRBJ2-1	ASSQGLRGSQTHEQF
TRBV29-1	TRBJ2-7	SYQTGQGYEQY